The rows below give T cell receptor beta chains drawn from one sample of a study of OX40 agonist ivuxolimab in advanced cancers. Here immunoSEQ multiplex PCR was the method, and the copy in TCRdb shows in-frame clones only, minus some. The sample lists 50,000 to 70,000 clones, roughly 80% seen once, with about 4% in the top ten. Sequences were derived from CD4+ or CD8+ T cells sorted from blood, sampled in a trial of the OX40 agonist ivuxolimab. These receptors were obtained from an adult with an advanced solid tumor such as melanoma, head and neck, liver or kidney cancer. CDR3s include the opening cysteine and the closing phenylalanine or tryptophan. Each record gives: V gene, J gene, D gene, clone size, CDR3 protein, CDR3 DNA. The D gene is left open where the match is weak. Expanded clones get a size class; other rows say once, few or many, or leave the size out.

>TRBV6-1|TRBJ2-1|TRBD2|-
CASRGLAESYNEQFF
TGTGCCAGCAGGGGACTAGCGGAATCCTACAATGAGCAGTTCTTC
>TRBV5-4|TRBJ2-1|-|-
CASSLAAGPEQFF
TGTGCCAGCAGCTTGGCTGCGGGCCCCGAGCAGTTCTTC
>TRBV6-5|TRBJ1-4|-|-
CASKGTANEKLFF
TGTGCCTCGAAGGGGACTGCTAATGAAAAACTGTTTTTT
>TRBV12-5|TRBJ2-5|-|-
CASGPPSGTQYF
TGTGCTAGTGGCCCCCCATCGGGGACCCAGTACTTC
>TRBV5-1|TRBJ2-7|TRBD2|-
CASRPLGGRAAAYEQYF
TGCGCCAGCAGGCCCTTGGGCGGGAGGGCCGCTGCCTACGAGCAGTACTTC
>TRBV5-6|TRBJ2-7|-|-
CASSLSGEQYF
TGTGCCAGCAGCCTCTCGGGGGAGCAGTACTTC
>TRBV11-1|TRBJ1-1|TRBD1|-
CASSLGGQGAFTEAFF
TGTGCCAGCAGCTTGGGGGGACAGGGGGCTTTCACTGAAGCTTTCTTT
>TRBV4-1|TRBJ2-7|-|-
CASSQEYQYEQYF
TGCGCCAGCAGCCAAGAGTATCAGTACGAGCAGTACTTC
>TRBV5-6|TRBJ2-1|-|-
CASSLDPFSSPPYNEQFF
TGTGCCAGCAGCTTGGACCCCTTTTCCTCCCCTCCTTACAATGAGCAGTTCTTC
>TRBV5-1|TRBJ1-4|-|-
CASSLRTDRVEATNEKLFF
TGCGCCAGCAGCTTGCGGACGGACAGAGTGGAAGCAACTAATGAAAAACTGTTTTTT
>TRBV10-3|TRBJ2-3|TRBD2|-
CAISDLFGGGSTDTQYF
TGTGCCATCAGTGATCTGTTCGGCGGGGGAAGCACAGATACGCAGTATTTT
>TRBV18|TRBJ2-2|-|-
CASSPGAWQTNTGELFF
TGTGCCAGCTCACCTGGGGCATGGCAGACGAACACCGGGGAGCTGTTTTTT
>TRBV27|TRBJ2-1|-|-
CASRIGTSDEQFF
TGTGCCAGCAGGATAGGGACGTCTGATGAGCAGTTCTTC
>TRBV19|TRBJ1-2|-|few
CASSPEGWTTPYGYTF
TGTGCCAGTAGTCCCGAAGGATGGACGACCCCCTATGGCTACACCTTC
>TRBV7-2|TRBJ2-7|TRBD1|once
CASSPRQGLNEQYF
TGTGCCAGCAGCCCCCGACAGGGGTTGAACGAGCAGTACTTC
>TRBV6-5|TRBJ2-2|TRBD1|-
CATLIGTGATGELFF
TGTGCCACACTAATCGGGACAGGGGCCACCGGGGAGCTGTTTTTT
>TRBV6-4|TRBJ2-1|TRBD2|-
CASSDGTSGNYNEQFF
TGTGCCAGCAGTGACGGGACTAGCGGGAATTACAATGAGCAGTTCTTC
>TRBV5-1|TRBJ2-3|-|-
CASSLNVVQYF
TGCGCCAGCAGCCTAAATGTAGTGCAGTATTTT
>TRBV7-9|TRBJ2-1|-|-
CASSLDDRNYNEQFF
TGTGCCAGCAGCTTAGACGACAGAAACTACAATGAGCAGTTCTTC
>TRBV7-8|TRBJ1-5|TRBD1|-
CASSLKTGDLGQPQHF
TGTGCCAGCAGCTTAAAAACAGGGGACCTTGGTCAGCCCCAGCATTTT
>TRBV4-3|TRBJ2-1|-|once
CASSHLRNEQFF
TGCGCCAGCAGTCATTTGAGGAATGAGCAGTTCTTC
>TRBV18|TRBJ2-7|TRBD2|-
CASSPITSGSSYEQYF
TGTGCCAGCTCACCTATTACTAGCGGAAGCTCCTACGAGCAGTACTTC
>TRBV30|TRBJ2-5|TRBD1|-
CAWSFRGRETQYF
TGTGCCTGGAGTTTCAGGGGGAGAGAGACCCAGTACTTC
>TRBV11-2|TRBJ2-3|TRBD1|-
CASSFGQVFTDTQYF
TGTGCCAGCAGCTTCGGACAGGTTTTCACAGATACGCAGTATTTT
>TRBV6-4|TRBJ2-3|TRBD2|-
CASSESLAGDTQYF
TGTGCCAGCAGTGAGAGCCTAGCGGGAGATACGCAGTATTTT
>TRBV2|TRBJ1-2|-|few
CASSEGHPVDGYTF
TGTGCCAGTTCGGAGGGACACCCAGTCGATGGCTACACCTTC
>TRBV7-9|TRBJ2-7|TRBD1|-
CASSLQTGGTYEQYF
TGTGCCAGCAGCTTACAGACAGGGGGGACGTACGAGCAGTACTTC
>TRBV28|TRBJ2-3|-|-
CASSRTGLGTGTRWADTQYF
TGTGCCAGCAGCCGAACTGGGCTCGGAACAGGGACTCGATGGGCAGATACGCAGTATTTT
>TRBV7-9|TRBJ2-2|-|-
CASSLMRGGGELFF
TGTGCCAGCAGCCTAATGAGGGGTGGCGGGGAGCTGTTTTTT
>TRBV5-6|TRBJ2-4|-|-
CASSLVGQENIQYF
TGTGCCAGCAGCTTGGTGGGGCAGGAAAACATTCAGTACTTC
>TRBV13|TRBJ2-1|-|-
CASSLGLRGQGGEQFF
TGTGCCAGCAGCTTAGGGTTAAGGGGGCAGGGAGGCGAGCAGTTCTTC
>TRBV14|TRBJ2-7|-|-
CASSQGQAGPMYEQYF
TGTGCCAGCAGCCAAGGACAGGCGGGCCCAATGTACGAGCAGTACTTC
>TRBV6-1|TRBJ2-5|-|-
CASSEGSFGGVWETQYF
TGTGCCAGCAGTGAAGGTTCCTTTGGAGGGGTTTGGGAGACCCAGTACTTC
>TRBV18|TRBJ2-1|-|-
CASSPPLIEAYNEQFF
TGTGCCAGCTCACCGCCACTTATAGAGGCCTACAATGAGCAGTTCTTC
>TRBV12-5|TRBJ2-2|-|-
CASGSLGVNTGELFF
TGTGCTAGTGGTTCCCTAGGGGTGAACACCGGGGAGCTGTTTTTT
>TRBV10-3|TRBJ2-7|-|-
CAISENRDHEQYF
TGTGCCATCAGTGAAAACAGGGACCACGAGCAGTACTTC
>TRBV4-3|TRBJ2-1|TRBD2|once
CASSPGLAGGREQFF
TGCGCCAGCAGCCCAGGACTAGCGGGAGGACGTGAGCAGTTCTTC
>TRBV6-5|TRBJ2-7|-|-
CASSTTGEQYF
TGTGCCAGCAGTACTACAGGGGAGCAGTACTTC
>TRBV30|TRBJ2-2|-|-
CAWSWSTGELFF
TGTGCCTGGAGCTGGTCAACCGGGGAGCTGTTTTTT
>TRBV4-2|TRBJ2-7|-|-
CASSQPLERVYEQYF
TGTGCCAGCAGCCAGCCCCTAGAGAGAGTCTACGAGCAGTACTTC
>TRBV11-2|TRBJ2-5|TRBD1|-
CASSLAQTGKEETQYF
TGTGCCAGCAGCTTAGCACAGACAGGGAAGGAAGAGACCCAGTACTTC
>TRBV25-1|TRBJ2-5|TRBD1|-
CASSVAGTGTETQYF
TGTGCCAGCAGTGTTGCCGGGACAGGGACAGAGACCCAGTACTTC
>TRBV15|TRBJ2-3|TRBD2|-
CATSSQREADTQYF
TGTGCCACCTCCTCCCAACGGGAGGCAGATACGCAGTATTTT
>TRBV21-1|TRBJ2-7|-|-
CASSIRRILVDEQYF
TGTGCCAGCAGCATTCGCCGAATATTGGTGGACGAGCAGTACTTC
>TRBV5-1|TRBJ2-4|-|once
CASSSRLFFSAKNIQYF
TGCGCCAGCAGCTCGAGACTTTTTTTTTCAGCCAAAAACATTCAGTACTTC
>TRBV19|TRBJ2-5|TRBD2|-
CATSGRGLQETQYF
TGTGCCACTAGCGGGAGAGGACTCCAAGAGACCCAGTACTTC
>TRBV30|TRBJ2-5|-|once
CAWKAPGWETQYF
TGTGCCTGGAAGGCCCCTGGGTGGGAGACCCAGTACTTC
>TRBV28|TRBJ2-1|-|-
CASSRNRIRGGQDNEQFF
TGTGCCAGCAGCCGAAATAGAATCCGGGGAGGTCAAGACAATGAGCAGTTCTTC
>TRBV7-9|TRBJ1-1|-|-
CASSFLDRNTEAFF
TGTGCCAGCAGCTTCCTGGACAGGAACACTGAAGCTTTCTTT
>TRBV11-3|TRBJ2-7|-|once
CASSLGSGGSGPYEQYF
TGTGCCAGCAGCTTAGGTTCCGGTGGGTCGGGACCCTACGAGCAGTACTTC
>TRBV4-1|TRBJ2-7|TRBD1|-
CASSQDLVRDRGTYEQYF
TGCGCCAGCAGCCAAGATTTGGTCCGGGACAGGGGGACCTACGAGCAGTACTTC
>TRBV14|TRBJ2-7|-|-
CASSQDMMAGYYGGYEQYF
TGTGCCAGCAGCCAAGATATGATGGCCGGGTATTATGGTGGGTACGAGCAGTACTTC
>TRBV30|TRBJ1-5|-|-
CAWNEGSNQPQHF
TGTGCCTGGAATGAGGGGAGCAATCAGCCCCAGCATTTT